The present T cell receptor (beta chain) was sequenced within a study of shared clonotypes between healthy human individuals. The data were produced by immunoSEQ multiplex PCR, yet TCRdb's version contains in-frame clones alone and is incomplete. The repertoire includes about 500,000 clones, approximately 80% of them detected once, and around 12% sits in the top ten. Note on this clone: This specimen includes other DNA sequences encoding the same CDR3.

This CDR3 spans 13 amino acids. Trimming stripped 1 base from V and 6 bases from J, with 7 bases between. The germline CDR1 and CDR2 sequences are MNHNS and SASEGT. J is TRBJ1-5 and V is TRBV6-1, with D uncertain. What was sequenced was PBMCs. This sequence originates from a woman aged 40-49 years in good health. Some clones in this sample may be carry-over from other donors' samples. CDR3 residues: CASSEGGRQPQHF. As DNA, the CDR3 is TGTGCCAGCAGTGAAGGGGGTCGTCAGCCCCAGCATTTT.